This T cell receptor (beta chain) was recorded in a study of control samples from healthy donors and cancer patients. CDR1 is DFQATT and CDR2 is SNEGSKA in the germline V gene (reference sequence). The germline V and J ends were trimmed by 7 bases and 1 base, with 6 bases remaining between them. The CDR3 has 11 residues. Clones were read by immunoSEQ multiplex PCR, and TCRdb kept only the in-frame ones, dropping some. The repertoire holds some 410,000 clones, with around 90% as singletons. The clonotype was recovered from a man aged 40-50 years with head and neck cancer. The specimen sequenced was PBMCs. V gene TRBV20-1 combines with J gene TRBJ2-3; D not certain. CDR3: CSGRGTDTQYF. In DNA, the CDR3 is TGCAGTGGTAGGGGCACAGATACGCAGTATTTT.